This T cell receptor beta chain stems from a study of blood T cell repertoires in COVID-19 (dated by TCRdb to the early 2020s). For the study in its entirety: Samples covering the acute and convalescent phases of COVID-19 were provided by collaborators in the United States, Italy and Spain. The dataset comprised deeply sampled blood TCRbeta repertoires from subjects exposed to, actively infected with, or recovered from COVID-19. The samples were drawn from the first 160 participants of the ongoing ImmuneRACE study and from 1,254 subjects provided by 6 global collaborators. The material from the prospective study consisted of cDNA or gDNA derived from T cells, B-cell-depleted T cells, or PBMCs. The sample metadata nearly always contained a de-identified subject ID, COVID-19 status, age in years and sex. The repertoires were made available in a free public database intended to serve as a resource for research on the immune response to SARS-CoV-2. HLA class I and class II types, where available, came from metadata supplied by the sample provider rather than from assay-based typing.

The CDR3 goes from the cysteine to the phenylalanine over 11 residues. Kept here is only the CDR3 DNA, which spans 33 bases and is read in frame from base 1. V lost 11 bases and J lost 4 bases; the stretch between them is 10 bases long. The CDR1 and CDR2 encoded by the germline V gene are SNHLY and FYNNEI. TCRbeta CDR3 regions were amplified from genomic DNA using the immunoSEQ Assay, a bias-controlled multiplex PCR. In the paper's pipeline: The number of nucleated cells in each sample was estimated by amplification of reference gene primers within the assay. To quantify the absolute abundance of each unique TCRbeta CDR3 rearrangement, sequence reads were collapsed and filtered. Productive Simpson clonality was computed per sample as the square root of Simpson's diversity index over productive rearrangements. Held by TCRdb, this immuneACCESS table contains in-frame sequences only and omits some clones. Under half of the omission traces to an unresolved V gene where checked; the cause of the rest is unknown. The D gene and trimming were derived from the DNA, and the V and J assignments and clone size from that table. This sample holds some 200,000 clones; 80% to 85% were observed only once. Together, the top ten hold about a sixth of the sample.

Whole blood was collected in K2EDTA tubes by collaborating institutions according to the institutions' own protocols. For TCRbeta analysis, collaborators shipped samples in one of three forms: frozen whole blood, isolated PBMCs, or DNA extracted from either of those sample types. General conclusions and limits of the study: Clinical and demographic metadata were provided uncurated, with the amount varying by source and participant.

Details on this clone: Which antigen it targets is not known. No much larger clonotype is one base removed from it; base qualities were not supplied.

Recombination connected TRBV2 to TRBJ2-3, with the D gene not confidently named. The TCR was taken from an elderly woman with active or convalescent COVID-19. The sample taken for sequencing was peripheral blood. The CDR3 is CAGSLADTQYF. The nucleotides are TGTGCCGGCTCTCTTGCAGATACGCAGTATTTT.